This TCR beta chain was identified in a study of blood T cells in healthy people across ages. With regard to this clonotype: Its antigen is still unknown.

Germline V gene data show CDR1 as SGHTA and CDR2 as FQGTGA. The germline V and J ends were trimmed by 5 bases and 4 bases, with 17 bases remaining between them. The CDR3 extends over 15 amino acids. Whole-study results and caveats: Estimates drawn from one million T cells were deemed to understate diversity.

Healthy Caucasians from Russia aged about 6 to 95 served as donors. A sample-barcoded 5' primer and a J-beta primer mix were used in a second PCR of roughly 7 to 11 cycles. TCRdb re-derived calls from the 5' RACE reads in MiXCR, one entry per CDR3 protein. The table shows about 800,000 distinct CDR3 sequences, with just under 25% occurring only once. These data were likewise used in another study, on T cells of mothers and their children.

The sample taken for sequencing was blood. This TCR derives from a boy aged 10-17 years in good health. The chain joins TRBV7-3 to TRBJ1-2, with D perhaps TRBD1 (6 bases). CDR3 in amino acids: CASSPGPGGGYGYTF. Here the CDR3 DNA reads TGTGCCAGCAGCCCGGGACCGGGGGGCGGCTATGGCTACACCTTC.